The 18 T cell receptor beta chains in this list originate from one sample, sequenced in a study of blood T cell repertoires in COVID-19. Sequencing was performed with immunoSEQ multiplex PCR; in TCRdb, only in-frame clones are kept and a portion is missing. The sample holds roughly 290,000 clones; about nine tenths are singletons and the top ten take approximately 7.5%. Sequencing was done on a sample of peripheral blood. These receptors were obtained from a woman aged 25-40 years with COVID-19, enrolled during active disease.

V usage is TRBV19 and J usage is TRBJ1-5; no clear D. CDR3 length: 13 amino acids. Germline values: CDR1 LNHDA, CDR2 SQIVND (reference sequence). Deletions cut 5 bases from V and 6 bases from J, with 11 bases between. This CDR3 reads CASSRGWGQPQHF. The CDR3, as DNA: TGTGCCAGTAGTCGAGGGTGGGGTCAGCCCCAGCATTTT.

The V gene is TRBV19, the J gene TRBJ1-4; D may be TRBD1 (6 bases). The germline V gene encodes CDR1 LNHDA and CDR2 SQIVND (reference sequence). The V gene lost 2 bases and the J gene lost 7 bases, with 11 bases spanning the gap. The CDR3 consists of 14 residues. The CDR3 loop reads CASSIQGQGEKLFF. The CDR3 region has the DNA TGTGCCAGTAGTATACAGGGACAAGGTGAAAAACTGTTTTTT.

This sequence joins TRBV28 and TRBJ1-2, with D possibly TRBD1 on 6 matching bases. V was trimmed by 5 bases and J by 8 bases, leaving 12 bases between them. This CDR3 comprises 12 residues. Germline CDR1 MDHEN, CDR2 SYDVKM. CDR3 sequence reads: CASSQQGRGYTF. The CDR3 DNA reads TGTGCCAGCAGTCAACAGGGACGCGGCTACACCTTC.

This clone was observed a few times. This chain uses TRBV3-1 (or the pseudogene TRBV3-2) with TRBJ2-7, with no clear D. The CDR3 is 13 residues long. Germline CDR1 reads LGHDT; CDR2 reads YNNKEL (reference sequence). The ends were cut back, 9 bases at V and 2 bases at J, with 14 bases in the middle. The CDR3 reads CARTGFRAYEQYF. Here the CDR3 DNA reads TGTGCCAGGACCGGGTTCCGCGCCTACGAGCAGTACTTC.

The chain links TRBV2 to TRBJ1-4; D remains unclear. Germline CDR1 reads SNHLY; CDR2 reads FYNNEI. V was shortened by 8 bases and J by 7 bases, with 11 bases between the two germline ends. CDR3 length: 12 residues. The CDR3 DNA follows: TGTGCCAGCCAGGAAGAGGGTGAAAAACTGTTTTTT. Translating gives CASQEEGEKLFF. Full variable domain (outside the CDR3, taken from reference TRBV2 and TRBJ1-4): EPEVTQTPSHQVTQMGQEVILRCVPISNHLYFYWYRQILGQKVEFLVSFYNNEISEKSEIFDDQFSVERPDGSNFTLKIRSTKLEDSAMYFCASQEEGEKLFFGSGTQLSVL.

The count of this clone is one. This chain links TRBV7-8 with TRBJ2-1, with TRBD2 matching over 13 bases. Germline CDR1 is SGHVS and CDR2 is FQNEAQ. The CDR3 is 15 amino acids. V gave up 4 bases and J gave up 7 bases; unmatched junction bases: 4. CDR3 DNA: TGTGCCAGCAGCTGGGGGACTAGCGGGAAGAATGAGCAGTTCTTC. Translating it yields CASSWGTSGKNEQFF.

The J gene is TRBJ2-2, the V gene TRBV30, with 7 bases lining up with TRBD2. This CDR3 has 16 residues. V lost 0 bases and J lost 6; bases outside the gene matches: 10. CDR1 GTSNPN and CDR2 SVGIG come from the germline V gene (reference sequence). CDR3 DNA sequence: TGTGCCTGGAGTGTTGAACTAGCGAGGAGGGCCGGGGAGCTGTTTTTT. Translation gives CAWSVELARRAGELFF.

The J gene is TRBJ2-7, the V gene TRBV7-8; 12 bases align to TRBD2. V lost 1 base to trimming and J lost 7 bases; unmatched junction nucleotides: 8. This CDR3 has 16 residues. The germline V gene encodes CDR1 SGHVS and CDR2 FQNEAQ. CDR3 protein: CASSLDGTSGWGEQYF. DNA for the CDR3: TGTGCCAGCAGCTTAGACGGGACTAGCGGGTGGGGGGAGCAGTACTTC.

The chain couples TRBV4-1 to TRBJ1-5; TRBD1 agrees at 11 bases. The CDR3 is 16 residues long. Germline-derived CDR1 and CDR2 are MGHRA and YSYEKL. Trimming removed 4 bases from V and 6 bases from J; junction bases left unmatched: 8. The DNA of the CDR3 is TGCGCCAGCAGCCCCACGGACAGGGGGCAGAGTCAGCCCCAGCATTTT. Translated: CASSPTDRGQSQPQHF.

The table lists this clone with a count of one. The genes are TRBV11-3 and TRBJ1-1, with 7 bases lining up with TRBD1. This CDR3 is 13 amino acids long. CDR1 is SGHNT and CDR2 is YENEEA in the germline V gene. With 5 bases clipped from V and 6 bases from J, the junction kept 6 bases outside the gene matches. The CDR3 loop is CASSPDRDSEAFF. In DNA form, the CDR3 reads TGTGCCAGCAGCCCAGACAGGGACTCTGAAGCTTTCTTT.

The rearrangement links TRBV4-3 to TRBJ2-1; 9 positions agree with TRBD1. With V trimmed by 1 base and J by 4 bases, 2 bases remained unmatched. Looked up from germline, CDR1 is LGHNA and CDR2 is YSLEER. The CDR3 contains 15 residues. The CDR3 loop reads CASSQGQGEYNEQFF. CDR3 in DNA: TGCGCCAGCAGCCAAGGACAGGGGGAGTACAATGAGCAGTTCTTC.

J is TRBJ2-7 and V is TRBV27; D possibly corresponds to TRBD2 (5 bases). The CDR3 has 17 residues. Germline loops: CDR1 MNHEY, CDR2 SMNVEV (reference sequence). Trimming stripped 2 bases from V and 0 bases from J, with 17 bases between. The CDR3 DNA is TGTGCCAGCAGTTTAAGAGGGTTGGTGGGGAGCTCCTACGAGCAGTACTTC. This sequence encodes CASSLRGLVGSSYEQYF.

This rearrangement joins TRBV28 to TRBJ1-2; possibly TRBD1 for D (6 bases). CDR3 length: 13 residues. Trimming removed 6 bases from V and 4 bases from J, with 12 bases in between. Per the germline V gene, CDR1 is MDHEN and CDR2 is SYDVKM. As DNA, the CDR3 is TGTGCCAGCAGGGACAGCTCCACCTATGGCTACACCTTC. It yields the protein CASRDSSTYGYTF.

The chain couples TRBV30 to TRBJ2-1; TRBD2 matches at 9 bases. V lost 2 bases, J lost 0 bases, and 5 bases stayed unmatched. The V gene's germline CDR1 is GTSNPN and CDR2 SVGIG (reference sequence). CDR3 length: 16 residues. Here the CDR3 DNA reads TGTGCCTGGAGTTCGTGGCGGGAGGGCTCCTACAATGAGCAGTTCTTC. Its translation: CAWSSWREGSYNEQFF.

The rearrangement joins TRBV7-2 to TRBJ2-1, with 8 nucleotides matching TRBD2. V shed 5 bases, J shed 0 bases, and the junction held 9 bases outside the gene matches. Germline values: CDR1 SGHTA, CDR2 FQGNSA. The CDR3 has 17 amino acids. CDR3 DNA sequence: TGTGCCAGCAGCCCTATCGGACTAGCAGGCTCCTACAATGAGCAGTTCTTC. Translating gives CASSPIGLAGSYNEQFF.

The CDR3 spells CASSVGPRVAGVQDTQYF. CDR3 coding DNA: TGTGCCAGCAGCGTAGGCCCCCGCGTAGCGGGAGTACAAGATACGCAGTATTTT. The chain links TRBV9 to TRBJ2-3; 9 bases are shared with TRBD2. The CDR3 extends over 18 amino acids. The trim removed 0 bases at V and 5 bases at J, leaving 13 bases unmatched. Germline CDR1 reads SGDLS; CDR2 reads YYNGEE.

The chain recombines TRBV6-2 or TRBV6-3 with TRBJ1-4, with a tentative D call TRBD1 (5 bases). Per germline, CDR1 MNHEY and CDR2 SVGEGT. Trimming took 2 bases from V and 3 from J, leaving 7 bases between them. The CDR3 has 14 amino acids. This chain's CDR3 is CASSYIGANEKLFF. The CDR3 DNA reads as TGTGCCAGCAGTTACATAGGGGCTAATGAAAAACTGTTTTTT.

The V call is TRBV5-6, the J call TRBJ1-1; tentatively, D is TRBD1 (5 bases). This CDR3 has 13 amino acids. V was shortened by 6 bases and J by 8 bases, with 17 bases between the two germline ends. Germline V gene sequence: CDR1 SGHDT, CDR2 YYEEEE. CDR3 nucleotide sequence: TGTGCCAGCACCGTGGCAATGGCAGGGGAAGCTTTCTTT. Protein: CASTVAMAGEAFF.